Below are 26 T cell receptor beta chains sequenced from a single sample in a study of cytomegalovirus exposure and HLA in healthy donors. The PCR had 60 Vbeta and 13 Jbeta primers. Clones were sequenced by immunoSEQ multiplex PCR, and TCRdb holds only the in-frame ones, with some missing. The data show over 120,000 clones, 65% to 85% seen once. Sequencing input: PBMCs. These TCRs come from a man between 45 and 60 years old in good health and CMV-seronegative.

The rearrangement joins TRBV2 to TRBJ1-1, with a weak D call TRBD1 (5 bases). The CDR3 is 14 amino acids. Germline lookup yields CDR1 SNHLY and CDR2 FYNNEI. Trimming stripped 4 bases from V and 1 base from J, with 10 bases between. In DNA, the CDR3 is TGTGCCAGCAGTGGTCGGCAGGGGAACACTGAAGCTTTCTTT. Its translation: CASSGRQGNTEAFF. The full variable domain, rest sourced from reference TRBV2 and TRBJ1-1, is EPEVTQTPSHQVTQMGQEVILRCVPISNHLYFYWYRQILGQKVEFLVSFYNNEISEKSEIFDDQFSVERPDGSNFTLKIRSTKLEDSAMYFCASSGRQGNTEAFFGQGTRLTVV.

The genes are TRBV14 and TRBJ1-5, with 8 bases matching TRBD1. Germline-derived CDR1 and CDR2 are SGHDN and FVKESK. This CDR3 is built from 18 residues. V lost 3 bases to trimming and J lost 0 bases; unmatched junction nucleotides: 10. The CDR3 here is CASSHRDRSPHSNQPQHF. The DNA for the CDR3 is TGTGCCAGCAGCCACCGGGACAGGTCCCCCCATAGCAATCAGCCCCAGCATTTT.

The chain combines TRBV7-9 with TRBJ1-1, with D possibly TRBD1 on 6 matching bases. With 2 bases removed from V and 3 bases from J, the gap between germline ends came to 10 bases. The germline V gene has CDR1 SEHNR and CDR2 FQNEAQ (reference sequence). This CDR3 is built from 14 residues. The CDR3 DNA reads as TGTGCCAGCAGCTTATTGGGGGCCGACACTGAAGCTTTCTTT. It is translated as CASSLLGADTEAFF.

A few counts support this clone. V and J are TRBV5-1 and TRBJ2-7; the match to TRBD1 covers 9 bases. Germline V gene sequence: CDR1 SGHRS, CDR2 YFSETQ. After removal of 4 bases from V and 1 base from J, the junction contained 6 bases not matched to a gene. The CDR3 runs 15 residues. Here the CDR3 DNA reads TGCGCCAGCAGCCTATTACAGGGGGCGTCCTACGAGCAGTACTTC. This sequence encodes CASSLLQGASYEQYF.

V and J are TRBV5-6 and TRBJ2-3; D may be TRBD1 (6 bases). CDR1 and CDR2 (germline): SGHDT, YYEEEE. Trimming removed 4 bases at V and 6 bases at J, with 12 bases between. The CDR3 is 13 amino acids. The CDR3 region is CASSSKGVDTQYF. DNA of the CDR3: TGTGCCAGCAGCAGTAAGGGGGTGGATACGCAGTATTTT.

J is TRBJ1-2 and V is TRBV9; D not certain. Trimming cost V 0 bases and J 2 bases, with 11 bases left between them. Germline V gives CDR1 SGDLS, CDR2 YYNGEE. The CDR3 loop spans 15 amino acids. CDR3 coding DNA: TGTGCCAGCAGCGTAGGTCAGGTTAAGAACTATGGCTACACCTTC. Protein: CASSVGQVKNYGYTF. The full variable domain, rest sourced from reference TRBV9 and TRBJ1-2, is DSGVTQTPKHLITATGQRVTLRCSPRSGDLSVYWYQQSLDQGLQFLIQYYNGEERAKGNILERFSAQQFPDLHSELNLSSLELGDSALYFCASSVGQVKNYGYTFGSGTRLTVV.

The V and J genes are TRBV6-5 and TRBJ1-2; 10 bases align to TRBD1. The CDR3 is made up of 14 amino acids. Trimming cost V 5 bases and J 4 bases; bases outside gene matches: 4. Germline lookup yields CDR1 MNHEY and CDR2 SVGAGI. This chain's CDR3 is CASSGDRGGYGYTF. The CDR3 coding sequence is TGTGCCAGCAGTGGGGACAGGGGAGGCTATGGCTACACCTTC.

The chain is built from TRBV9 and TRBJ1-2, with unresolved D. This CDR3 contains 15 residues. Per germline, CDR1 SGDLS and CDR2 YYNGEE. Trimming removed 0 bases from V and 0 bases from J, with 9 bases in between. The CDR3 here is CASSVAVRANYGYTF. Here the CDR3 DNA reads TGTGCCAGCAGCGTAGCGGTTCGGGCTAACTATGGCTACACCTTC. The full variable domain, rest sourced from reference TRBV9 and TRBJ1-2, is DSGVTQTPKHLITATGQRVTLRCSPRSGDLSVYWYQQSLDQGLQFLIQYYNGEERAKGNILERFSAQQFPDLHSELNLSSLELGDSALYFCASSVAVRANYGYTFGSGTRLTVV.

This chain connects TRBV29-1 to TRBJ2-7, with D possibly being TRBD1 (5 bases). V lost 4 bases, J lost 7 bases, and 20 bases lay in between. The CDR3 has 14 amino acids. Germline loops: CDR1 SQVTM, CDR2 ANQGSEA. The chain's CDR3 is CSVATGSWGGEQYF. DNA for the CDR3: TGCAGCGTTGCCACAGGTAGCTGGGGTGGGGAGCAGTACTTC.

The rearrangement links TRBV18 to TRBJ2-7, with D perhaps matching TRBD1 (6 bases). V lost 6 bases and J lost 2, with 17 bases in between. The CDR3 is 15 amino acids. In germline, CDR1 is KGHSH, CDR2 LQKENI. This CDR3 reads CASSPGQLNTYEQYF. The DNA of the CDR3 is TGTGCCAGCTCTCCAGGACAGCTGAACACCTACGAGCAGTACTTC.

The genes are TRBV30 and TRBJ2-7; TRBD2 agrees at 13 bases. The CDR3 loop spans 13 amino acids. V lost 7 bases to trimming and J lost 3 bases; unmatched junction nucleotides: 3. From germline, CDR1 is GTSNPN and CDR2 SVGIG (reference sequence). CDR3 sequence: CASRLAGGYEQYF. Written as DNA, the CDR3 is TGTGCCTCGAGACTAGCGGGAGGCTACGAGCAGTACTTC. The whole variable domain, filled in from reference TRBV30 and TRBJ2-7, reads SQTIHQWPATLVQPVGSPLSLECTVEGTSNPNLYWYRQAAGRGLQLLFYSVGIGQISSEVPQNLSASRPQDRQFILSSKKLLLSDSGFYLCASRLAGGYEQYFGPGTRLTVT.

V usage is TRBV5-1 and J usage is TRBJ1-2, with 11 positions matching TRBD1. Per the germline V gene, CDR1 is SGHRS and CDR2 is YFSETQ. The CDR3 totals 14 residues. Germline trimming cut 4 bases from V and 4 bases from J; bases unmatched to any gene: 3. The CDR3 region has the DNA TGCGCCAGCAGCGCCGGACAGGGGGCCTATGGCTACACCTTC. Translating it yields CASSAGQGAYGYTF.

J is TRBJ1-3 and V is TRBV11-3; tentatively, D is TRBD1 (6 bases). CDR1 and CDR2 from the germline V gene are SGHNT and YENEEA. This CDR3 comprises 15 residues. V was cut by 1 base and J by 2 bases, with 9 bases left in between. CDR3 in amino acids: CASSLVAGAGNTIYF. Here the CDR3 DNA reads TGTGCCAGCAGCTTAGTAGCAGGGGCTGGAAACACCATATATTTT.

The CDR3 reads CASIPGQYSNQPQHF. CDR3 sequence (DNA): TGTGCCAGTATCCCTGGACAGTATAGCAATCAGCCCCAGCATTTT. The genes are TRBV19 and TRBJ1-5, with D possibly matching TRBD1 (6 bases). The CDR3 has 15 residues. Germline V gene sequence: CDR1 LNHDA, CDR2 SQIVND (reference sequence). V lost 7 bases to trimming and J lost 0 bases, with 13 bases between them.

V usage is TRBV4-2 and J usage is TRBJ1-3; D uncertain. Germline V gene sequence: CDR1 LGHNA, CDR2 YNFKEQ. V was pared by 1 base and J by 0 bases, with 10 bases between. CDR3 length: 16 residues. The CDR3 loop is CASSQAPVNSGNTIYF. CDR3 nucleotides: TGTGCCAGCAGCCAAGCTCCGGTCAACTCTGGAAACACCATATATTTT.

This chain uses TRBV7-9 with TRBJ2-7; 9 bases match TRBD1. The CDR3 is 16 amino acids. The trim removed 4 bases at V and 2 bases at J, leaving 9 bases unmatched. The germline gives CDR1 SEHNR, CDR2 FQNEAQ (reference sequence). CDR3 nucleotides: TGTGCCAGCAGCTCACCGGGACAGGGTATCGCCTACGAGCAGTACTTC. Amino acid sequence: CASSSPGQGIAYEQYF.

This rearrangement joins TRBV5-1 to TRBJ2-3; TRBD2 agrees at 7 bases. The CDR3 contains 15 residues. V shed 0 bases, J shed 2 bases, and the junction held 3 bases outside the gene matches. Germline V lookup: CDR1 SGHRS, CDR2 YFSETQ. Here the CDR3 DNA reads TGCGCCAGCAGCTTGGTTCTAGCGGACACAGATACGCAGTATTTT. Its translation is CASSLVLADTDTQYF.

The chain has TRBV10-3 and TRBJ1-2, with TRBD1 as a possible D gene (6 bases). Per germline, CDR1 ENHRY and CDR2 SYGVKD. This CDR3 spans 15 amino acids. The ends were cut back, 3 bases at V and 4 bases at J, with 15 bases in the middle. This CDR3 reads CAISDLGAPLYGYTF. The CDR3 DNA reads as TGTGCCATCAGTGACTTGGGGGCCCCCCTCTATGGCTACACCTTC.

The chain is built from TRBV28 and TRBJ2-7; D unclear. The ends were cut back, 3 bases at V and 6 bases at J, with 6 bases in the middle. The CDR3 runs 11 residues. In germline, CDR1 is MDHEN, CDR2 SYDVKM. CDR3 nucleotide sequence: TGTGCCAGCAGTTTTAGGAGCGAGCAGTACTTC. Protein: CASSFRSEQYF.

The J gene is TRBJ2-1, the V gene TRBV5-1, with a possible D match to TRBD2 (6 bases). Trimming pared 4 bases from V and 0 bases from J, leaving 11 bases between. The germline V gene has CDR1 SGHRS and CDR2 YFSETQ. The CDR3 has 15 residues. CDR3 in DNA: TGCGCCAGCAGCCCGGACGGGAGCTCCTACAATGAGCAGTTCTTC. Amino acids: CASSPDGSSYNEQFF.

The gene calls are TRBV19 and TRBJ2-1, with D possibly being TRBD1 (5 bases). Trimming left V 1 base short and J 7 bases short, with 14 bases between. The CDR3 is made up of 15 amino acids. The germline V gene encodes CDR1 LNHDA and CDR2 SQIVND (reference sequence). CDR3 loop: CASSIVWAGRNEQFF. The CDR3 nucleotides are TGTGCCAGTAGTATAGTATGGGCAGGGCGGAATGAGCAGTTCTTC. Filled out from reference TRBV19 and TRBJ2-1, the complete variable domain reads DGGITQSPKYLFRKEGQNVTLSCEQNLNHDAMYWYRQDPGQGLRLIYYSQIVNDFQKGDIAEGYSVSREKKESFPLTVTSAQKNPTAFYLCASSIVWAGRNEQFFGPGTRLTVL.

This chain links TRBV2 with TRBJ1-2; TRBD1 aligns across 10 bases. The CDR3 runs 15 residues. With V trimmed by 6 bases and J by 2 bases, 6 bases remained unmatched. CDR1 and CDR2 (germline): SNHLY, FYNNEI. The CDR3 protein is CASRRQGARNYGYTF. Here the CDR3 DNA reads TGTGCCAGCAGGAGACAGGGGGCAAGAAACTATGGCTACACCTTC.

The chain recombines TRBV6-5 with TRBJ2-3, with TRBD2 as a possible D gene (6 bases). Germline values: CDR1 MNHEY, CDR2 SVGAGI. The length of the CDR3 is 16 residues. The ends were cut back, 2 bases at V and 2 bases at J, with 14 bases in the middle. The CDR3: CASSYGGGMNTDTQYF. In nucleotides, the CDR3 is TGTGCCAGCAGTTACGGTGGCGGGATGAACACAGATACGCAGTATTTT.

This chain connects TRBV7-8 to TRBJ1-3, with D maybe TRBD1 (6 bases). The CDR3 has 16 residues. CDR1 is SGHVS and CDR2 is FQNEAQ in the germline V gene. Trimming removed 6 bases at V and 1 base at J, with 16 bases between. The CDR3 DNA follows: TGTGCCAGCAGGAAGGACAGAACGTTTTCTGGAAACACCATATATTTT. This encodes CASRKDRTFSGNTIYF.

The chain has TRBV28 and TRBJ1-2; 8 positions agree with TRBD1. From germline, CDR1 is MDHEN and CDR2 SYDVKM. This CDR3 has 14 residues. With 6 bases clipped from V and 4 bases from J, the junction kept 7 bases outside the gene matches. The CDR3 is CASSPSGTGYGYTF. DNA of the CDR3: TGTGCCAGCAGCCCCTCAGGGACAGGCTATGGCTACACCTTC.

This clone was seen once. This chain uses TRBV2 with TRBJ2-7; 7 positions match TRBD1. The CDR3 is 15 amino acids. Germline assignment: CDR1 SNHLY and CDR2 FYNNEI. Germline trimming cut 8 bases from V and 4 bases from J; bases unmatched to any gene: 14. The CDR3 sequence: CASGRQGSERYEQYF. CDR3 sequence (DNA): TGTGCCAGCGGGCGACAGGGCTCGGAACGATACGAGCAGTACTTC.